Sequencing of this T cell receptor (beta chain) was carried out in a study of Graves' ophthalmopathy and Graves' hyperthyroidism. There are 17 residues in the CDR3. Germline V CDR1 and CDR2: LNHDA, SQIVND (reference sequence). Deletions cut 5 bases from V and 1 base from J, with 18 bases between. For repertoire sequencing, the TCR beta CDR3 regions were amplified from RNA transcripts. HTBI-primed first-round RT-PCR preceded second-round multiplex PCR. MiXCR, run by TCRdb on the multiplex PCR reads, gives a single entry per CDR3 protein. The table lists hundreds of thousands of distinct CDR3 sequences, roughly two fifths of them singletons. This clonotype was seen a handful of times.

The TCR originated in an adult man with Graves' ophthalmopathy. The chain joins TRBV19 to TRBJ1-5; D gene ambiguous. The specimen sequenced was peripheral blood. CDR3 sequence: CASSEEGGTISNQPQHF. The CDR3 nucleotides are TGTGCCAGTAGTGAAGAAGGAGGAACCATAAGCAATCAGCCCCAGCATTTT.